The 6 T cell receptor beta chains listed next were all sequenced from one sample in a study of memory CD4+ T cells and cytomegalovirus serostatus. Single viable CD3+CD4+CD8-CD45RO+ cells were sorted as the memory CD4+ T cells. Sequenced by immunoSEQ multiplex PCR; TCRdb stores in-frame clones only, minus some. The table includes roughly 54,000 clones, around three quarters detected once. Sequencing was carried out using memory CD4+ T cells from blood. The receptors originated from an adult in good health and CMV-seronegative.

The chain employs TRBV5-4 and TRBJ2-7, with D uncertain. Germline V gives CDR1 SGHNT, CDR2 YYREEE (reference sequence). The V end was cut by 2 bases, the J end by 6 bases, with 6 bases between. CDR3 length: 11 amino acids. CDR3 in amino acids: CASSFRGEQYF. CDR3 DNA: TGTGCCAGCAGCTTCCGAGGCGAGCAGTACTTC.

This chain connects TRBV7-8 to TRBJ2-2; TRBD2 aligns across 15 bases. V shed 5 bases, J shed 5 bases, and the junction held 3 bases outside the gene matches. CDR1 and CDR2 (germline): SGHVS, FQNEAQ. This CDR3 has 16 residues. Here the CDR3 reads CASSNGLAGGTGELFF. CDR3 sequence (DNA): TGTGCCAGCAGCAACGGACTAGCGGGAGGGACCGGGGAGCTGTTTTTT.

J is TRBJ2-1 and V is TRBV7-2, with 9 bases lining up with TRBD1. The germline gives CDR1 SGHTA, CDR2 FQGNSA. The trim removed 5 bases at V and 7 bases at J, leaving 6 bases unmatched. CDR3 length: 14 residues. The CDR3 coding sequence is TGTGCCAGCAGCCGTGGACAGGGGAGGAATGAGCAGTTCTTC. The encoded protein is CASSRGQGRNEQFF.

The rearrangement uses TRBV28 and TRBJ2-3; D call uncertain. Germline V lookup: CDR1 MDHEN, CDR2 SYDVKM. The CDR3 is made up of 14 amino acids. Trimming took off 5 bases at V and 8 bases at J, with 17 bases between the two ends. CDR3 loop: CASSLTDPGRTQYF. In DNA form, the CDR3 reads TGTGCCAGCAGTCTCACAGACCCCGGCCGTACGCAGTATTTT.

The V call is TRBV5-1, the J call TRBJ2-3, with 15 bases matching TRBD2. Per the germline V gene, CDR1 is SGHRS and CDR2 is YFSETQ. With V trimmed by 3 bases and J by 9 bases, 14 bases remained unmatched. The CDR3 consists of 18 residues. Here the CDR3 reads CASSSQGLAGGAFETQYF. In nucleotides, the CDR3 is TGCGCCAGCAGCTCCCAGGGACTAGCGGGGGGCGCCTTTGAGACGCAGTATTTT. Variable domain in full (rest from reference TRBV5-1 and TRBJ2-3): KAGVTQTPRYLIKTRGQQVTLSCSPISGHRSVSWYQQTPGQGLQFLFEYFSETQRNKGNFPGRFSGRQFSNSRSEMNVSTLELGDSALYLCASSSQGLAGGAFETQYFGPGTRLTVL.

V and J are TRBV21-1 and TRBJ2-1; TRBD2 is the table's D call and was not checked against the DNA. TRBV21-1 is a listed pseudogene. The CDR3 runs 15 residues. CDR3 region: CASRKTSGVSDEQFF. Written as DNA, the CDR3 is TGTGCCAGCCGCAAGACTAGCGGGGTTTCGGATGAGCAGTTCTTC.